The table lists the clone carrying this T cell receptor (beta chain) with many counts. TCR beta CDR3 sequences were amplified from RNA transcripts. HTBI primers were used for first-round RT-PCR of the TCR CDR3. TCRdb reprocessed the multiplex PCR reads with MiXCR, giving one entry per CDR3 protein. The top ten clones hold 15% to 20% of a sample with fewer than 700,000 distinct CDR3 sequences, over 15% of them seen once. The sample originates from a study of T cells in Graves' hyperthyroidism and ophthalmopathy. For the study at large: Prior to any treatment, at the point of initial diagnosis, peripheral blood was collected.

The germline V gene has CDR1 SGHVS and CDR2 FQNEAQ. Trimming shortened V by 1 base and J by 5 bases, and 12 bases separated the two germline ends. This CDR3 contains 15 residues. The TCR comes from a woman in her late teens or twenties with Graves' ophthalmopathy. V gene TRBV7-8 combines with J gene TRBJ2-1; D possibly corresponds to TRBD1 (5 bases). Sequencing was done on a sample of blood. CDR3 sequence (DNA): TGTGCCAGCAGCTTAGTGGTAGGGGCAAACAATGAGCAGTTCTTC. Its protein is CASSLVVGANNEQFF.